These 29 T cell receptor beta chains came from one sample sequenced in a study of T-cell reconstitution after alpha-beta-depleted transplantation in children (dated by TCRdb to between 2015 and 2016). Library generation was performed with PCR. TCRdb names Illumina HiSeq 2500 as the instrument used. To normalize quantification of the TCRbeta repertoire, the TCR libraries were built with molecular barcoding that relied on unique molecular identifiers. TCRdb ran its own pipeline on the public reads, namely fastp trimming at Q25 and MiXCR clone calling, and kept in-frame beta chains. Every CDR3 protein is listed once, alongside the most common genes and DNA of its rows. Here the sample has hundreds of thousands of distinct CDR3 sequences; 15% to 20% occur a single time. The ten largest make up about 41% of the sample. The sample's treatment or condition label is to be understood as: allogeneic hematopoietic cell transplantation with graft depleted of TCRalphabeta T cells and CD19 B cells.

The sample in question was PBMCs, mostly from graft donor cells, obtained 360 days after TCRalphabeta/CD19-depleted stem cell transplant. The receptors shown here come from a male patient under 10 years old who had a stem cell transplant for acute lymphoblastic leukemia, so the T cells may come from the graft donor.

This clonotype appeared a few times. The rearrangement uses TRBV6-2 or TRBV6-3 and TRBJ2-7; TRBD1 matches 7 bases. There are 15 residues in the CDR3. The germline CDR1 and CDR2 sequences are MNHEY and SVGEGT. V lost 6 bases, J lost 5 bases, and 13 bases stayed unmatched. The CDR3 loop is CASRGVSYRGDEQYF. The CDR3 nucleotides are TGTGCCAGCAGGGGTGTATCTTACAGGGGAGACGAGCAGTACTTC.

This chain links TRBV24-1 with TRBJ2-3, with no clear D. This CDR3 region has 13 residues. CDR1 and CDR2 from the germline V gene are KGHDR and SFDVKD. The V end was cut by 3 bases, the J end by 8 bases, with 11 bases between. For the CDR3, the DNA is TGTGCCACCAGTGATCCCTCCGTGGCTACGCAGTATTTT. As protein: CATSDPSVATQYF.

The chain combines TRBV6-5 with TRBJ1-6; 11 bases align to TRBD1. Germline V gives CDR1 MNHEY, CDR2 SVGAGI. Trimming at V came to 2 bases and at J to 10 bases, leaving 10 bases not matched to a gene. This CDR3 has 17 residues. CDR3 nucleotide sequence: TGTGCCAGCAGTTACGAGTGGACAGGGGGCATTCGATCACCCCTCCACTTT. It specifies CASSYEWTGGIRSPLHF.

This clonotype was seen more than once but under ten times. The V gene is TRBV6-2 or TRBV6-3, the J gene TRBJ2-1; D is tentatively TRBD1 or TRBD2 (5 bases each). This CDR3 has 15 amino acids. V dropped 0 bases and J dropped 4 bases, with 10 bases sitting between them. Germline CDR1 reads MNHEY; CDR2 reads SVGEGT. DNA of the CDR3: TGTGCCAGCAGTTACTCGGGACGGGTTTACAATGAGCAGTTCTTC. As protein: CASSYSGRVYNEQFF.

The gene calls are TRBV5-1 and TRBJ2-1; the D call may be TRBD1 or TRBD2 (6 bases each). The germline CDR1 and CDR2 sequences are SGHRS and YFSETQ. Trimming removed 1 base from V and 0 bases from J, with 26 bases in between. CDR3 length: 21 residues. The CDR3 is CASSLPAWGATLYSSYNEQFF. The CDR3 DNA sequence: TGCGCCAGCAGCTTGCCGGCTTGGGGGGCAACTTTATATAGCTCCTACAATGAGCAGTTCTTC.

Here the CDR3 reads CSAPKVGTGPYEQYF. CDR3 nucleotide sequence: TGCAGTGCCCCCAAGGTGGGGACAGGCCCCTACGAGCAGTACTTC. The chain is built from TRBV20-1 and TRBJ2-7; TRBD1 aligns across 8 bases. This CDR3 contains 15 residues. With V trimmed by 6 bases and J by 2 bases, 12 bases remained unmatched. Germline V gene sequence: CDR1 DFQATT, CDR2 SNEGSKA (reference sequence).

This clonotype was recorded a few times. The J gene is TRBJ2-5, the V gene TRBV29-1, with D possibly TRBD2 on 6 matching bases. This CDR3 has 14 residues. With 5 bases removed from V and 1 base from J, the gap between germline ends came to 14 bases. CDR1 is SQVTM, CDR2 ANQGSEA, per germline. CDR3 protein: CSVRGRDSQETQYF. The CDR3 nucleotides read TGCAGCGTTCGGGGGAGAGACAGCCAAGAGACCCAGTACTTC.

This clonotype was observed a handful of times. The chain recombines TRBV4-3 with TRBJ2-3; possibly TRBD2 for D (6 bases). This CDR3 comprises 17 residues. The V gene lost 6 bases and the J gene lost 0 bases, with 19 bases spanning the gap. Germline V gene data show CDR1 as LGHNA and CDR2 as YSLEER. Here the CDR3 reads CASSHLGRRSSTDTQYF. The CDR3 nucleotides are TGCGCCAGCAGTCACCTGGGGAGGCGATCTAGCACAGATACGCAGTATTTT.

Note on this clonotype: At one of its ends the junction is not consistent with the germline gene, which may arise from a read error. The chain joins TRBV5-1 to TRBJ1-1, with D uncertain. The CDR3 runs 13 residues. CDR1 is SGHRS and CDR2 is YFSETQ in the germline V gene. Written as DNA, the CDR3 is TGCGCCAGCAGCTGGGATTTACTTGCTGAGGCTTTCTTT. Residues: CASSWDLLAEAFF. Looking up the rest from reference TRBV5-1 and TRBJ1-1 gives the full variable domain: KAGVTQTPRYLIKTRGQQVTLSCSPISGHRSVSWYQQTPGQGLQFLFEYFSETQRNKGNFPGRFSGRQFSNSRSEMNVSTLELGDSALYLCASSWDLLAEAFFGQGTRLTVV.

The rearrangement links TRBV7-9 to TRBJ2-1; 14 bases fit TRBD2. CDR1 is SEHNR and CDR2 is FQNEAQ in the germline V gene (reference sequence). CDR3 length: 17 amino acids. With V trimmed by 10 bases and J by 6 bases, 14 bases remained unmatched. Here the CDR3 reads CATTKIPGLAGANEQFF. For the CDR3, the DNA is TGTGCCACCACTAAAATCCCGGGACTAGCGGGAGCCAATGAGCAGTTCTTC.

This clonotype turned up a few times. The CDR3 DNA follows: TGTGCCAGCAGCTTGGACCTGGGGGTTGAGCAGTTCTTC. Protein sequence: CASSLDLGVEQFF. V and J are TRBV5-5 and TRBJ2-1; D is tentatively TRBD1 or TRBD2 (5 bases each). There are 13 residues in the CDR3. Trimming cost V 0 bases and J 9 bases, with 10 bases left between them. Looked up from germline, CDR1 is SGHKS and CDR2 is YYEKEE (reference sequence). Supplemented by reference TRBV5-5 and TRBJ2-1, the full variable domain reads DAGVTQSPTHLIKTRGQQVTLRCSPISGHKSVSWYQQVLGQGPQFIFQYYEKEERGRGNFPDRFSARQFPNYSSELNVNALLLGDSALYLCASSLDLGVEQFFGPGTRLTVL.

V gene TRBV20-1 combines with J gene TRBJ2-1, with 7 bases matching TRBD2. V was pared by 4 bases and J by 2 bases, with 5 bases of the junction left unmatched. The germline gives CDR1 DFQATT, CDR2 SNEGSKA (reference sequence). The CDR3 extends over 14 amino acids. The CDR3 is CSAKSGMAYNEQFF. Written as DNA, the CDR3 is TGCAGTGCTAAAAGCGGGATGGCCTACAATGAGCAGTTCTTC.

This clonotype was detected a few times. The V call is TRBV4-2, the J call TRBJ2-3; 12 nucleotides align to TRBD2. CDR3 size: 21 residues. Germline V gives CDR1 LGHNA, CDR2 YNFKEQ. With 0 bases clipped from V and 2 bases from J, the junction kept 15 bases outside the gene matches. The CDR3 is CASSQDPLGLAGGWNTDTQYF. The CDR3 DNA reads as TGTGCCAGCAGCCAAGATCCCCTGGGGCTAGCGGGAGGGTGGAACACAGATACGCAGTATTTT.

In its sample, this clonotype was seen many times. The chain employs TRBV29-1 and TRBJ2-1; D call uncertain. CDR1 is SQVTM, CDR2 ANQGSEA, per germline. Trimming removed 6 bases from V and 0 bases from J, with 12 bases in between. The CDR3 spans 14 residues. CDR3: CSVALGSSYNEQFF. For the CDR3, the DNA is TGCAGCGTGGCCCTAGGTAGCTCCTACAATGAGCAGTTCTTC.

This chain links TRBV5-1 with TRBJ2-2; perhaps TRBD1 as D (6 bases). Trimming stripped 3 bases from V and 0 bases from J, with 18 bases between. Germline assignment: CDR1 SGHRS and CDR2 YFSETQ. There are 18 residues in the CDR3. The CDR3 region is CASSYSVPGDPNTGELFF. CDR3 nucleotides: TGCGCCAGCAGCTACTCGGTGCCAGGGGACCCGAACACCGGGGAGCTGTTTTTT.

The chain couples TRBV19 to TRBJ1-2; TRBD1 matches 7 bases. This CDR3 has 14 residues. The trim removed 3 bases at V and 4 bases at J, leaving 5 bases unmatched. CDR1 and CDR2 (germline): LNHDA, SQIVND (reference sequence). The CDR3 reads CASSIIGTAYGYTF. DNA for the CDR3: TGTGCCAGTAGTATCATCGGGACAGCCTATGGCTACACCTTC.

This clonotype appeared a few times. The limits of the CDR3 on the DNA are not certain, so only TCRdb's listed CDR3 is given. This CDR3 is CASSYSPTGFGSGANVLTF. The chain combines TRBV6-5 with TRBJ2-6; no DNA check was done on the table's D call, TRBD1. Germline values: CDR1 MNHEY, CDR2 SVGAGI. The length of the CDR3 is 19 amino acids, counting both ends.

The sample holds many counts of this clonotype. This chain links TRBV7-9 with TRBJ1-1; unclear D gene. V gave up 2 bases and J gave up 0 bases, with 10 bases separating them. This CDR3 is 15 amino acids long. Germline V gene sequence: CDR1 SEHNR, CDR2 FQNEAQ (reference sequence). The CDR3 sequence is CASSLTDPLNTEAFF. The CDR3 DNA reads as TGTGCCAGCAGCTTAACGGACCCCCTGAACACTGAAGCTTTCTTT.

This clonotype was detected many times. The chain is built from TRBV4-2 and TRBJ1-1; no clear D gene. V lost 3 bases and J 1 base, leaving 12 bases between the germline ends. The CDR3 is 15 residues long. CDR1 and CDR2 (germline): LGHNA, YNFKEQ. CDR3 sequence (DNA): TGTGCCAGCAGCCACCCCCAGCGGGGGAACACTGAAGCTTTCTTT. It translates to CASSHPQRGNTEAFF.

The V and J genes are TRBV25-1 and TRBJ2-3, with 10 bases aligning to TRBD2. J gave up 1 base and V 3 bases, and 10 bases lay outside the gene matches. The CDR3 loop spans 18 amino acids. The germline gives CDR1 MGHDK, CDR2 SYGVNS. Here the CDR3 DNA reads TGTGCCAGCAGTGACCGATCGAGCGGGAGGGCCGGCACAGATACGCAGTATTTT. It is translated as CASSDRSSGRAGTDTQYF.

The J gene is TRBJ2-2, the V gene TRBV6-5, with TRBD2 matching over 16 bases. Trimming removed 4 bases from V and 2 bases from J; junction bases left unmatched: 7. The CDR3 runs 19 residues. Germline V lookup: CDR1 MNHEY, CDR2 SVGAGI. CDR3 nucleotides: TGTGCCAGCAGTTCGGGACTAGCGGGAGGGCCCCTCAACACCGGGGAGCTGTTTTTT. Translated: CASSSGLAGGPLNTGELFF.

This clonotype was seen only a few times. The chain carries TRBV4-2 and TRBJ1-1; D is uncertain. Trimming took 1 base from V and 3 from J, leaving 12 bases between them. The CDR3 is 15 residues long. From germline, CDR1 is LGHNA and CDR2 YNFKEQ. The CDR3 bases are TGTGCCAGCAGCCAAGGGCTCTGGTACGACACTGAAGCTTTCTTT. Translated, it gives CASSQGLWYDTEAFF.

Only a few counts were recorded for this clonotype. V gene TRBV3-1 combines with J gene TRBJ1-1; maybe TRBD1 (5 bases). The CDR3 has 13 residues. The germline CDR1 and CDR2 sequences are LGHDT and YNNKEL (reference sequence). Trimming cost V 1 base and J 4 bases, with 7 bases left between them. CDR3 sequence (DNA): TGTGCCAGCAGCCAAGTGGGGGTCACTGAAGCTTTCTTT. It specifies CASSQVGVTEAFF. Full variable domain (remainder filled in from reference TRBV3-1 and TRBJ1-1): DTAVSQTPKYLVTQMGNDKSIKCEQNLGHDTMYWYKQDSKKFLKIMFSYNNKELIINETVPNRFSPKSPDKAHLNLHINSLELGDSAVYFCASSQVGVTEAFFGQGTRLTVV.

This clonotype was seen only a few times. The chain has TRBV28 and TRBJ2-7, with TRBD1 as a possible D gene (5 bases). Germline V gene sequence: CDR1 MDHEN, CDR2 SYDVKM. Trimming left V 5 bases short and J 3 bases short, with 17 bases between. The length of the CDR3 is 15 residues. The CDR3 bases are TGTGCCAGCAGTCAACTTAATCAGGGTTTCTACGAGCAGTACTTC. Translation gives CASSQLNQGFYEQYF.

The chain carries TRBV7-9 and TRBJ2-3, with D unresolved. The germline gives CDR1 SEHNR, CDR2 FQNEAQ (reference sequence). The CDR3 totals 11 residues. Trimming left V 5 bases short and J 6 bases short, with 6 bases between. The CDR3 region is CASSPYDTQYF. CDR3 DNA sequence: TGTGCCAGCAGCCCGTACGATACGCAGTATTTT.

J is TRBJ2-1 and V is TRBV12-3 or TRBV12-4; no definite D call. The CDR3 has 11 residues. The V end lost 6 bases, the J end lost 7 bases, and 7 bases lay between the germline ends. In DNA form, the CDR3 reads TGTGCCAGCAGGGCCGCTAATGAGCAGTTCTTC. It specifies CASRAANEQFF.

This clonotype was detected a few times. The chain is built from TRBV7-9 and TRBJ1-5; D is unclear. V was clipped by 0 bases and J by 1 base, with 1 base between them. The V gene's germline CDR1 is SEHNR and CDR2 FQNEAQ (reference sequence). This CDR3 spans 13 amino acids. The CDR3 DNA reads as TGTGCCAGCAGCTTAGCAAGCAATCAGCCCCAGCATTTT. Translation gives CASSLASNQPQHF.

There are a few counts of this clonotype. This chain joins TRBV28 and TRBJ2-1, with unresolved D. Trimming stripped 4 bases from V and 0 bases from J, with 16 bases between. Germline CDR1 MDHEN, CDR2 SYDVKM. The CDR3 covers 17 residues. The CDR3 here is CASSSGHGVGSYNEQFF. As DNA, the CDR3 is TGTGCCAGCAGTTCCGGGCATGGTGTCGGCTCCTACAATGAGCAGTTCTTC.

This clonotype has just a few counts. The V and J genes are TRBV4-1 and TRBJ2-2, with D hard to call. The V end lost 3 bases, the J end lost 6 bases, and 8 bases lay between the germline ends. The CDR3 has 13 amino acids. From germline, CDR1 is MGHRA and CDR2 YSYEKL. This CDR3 reads CASSQAAAGELFF. CDR3 DNA sequence: TGCGCCAGCAGCCAGGCAGCCGCCGGGGAGCTGTTTTTT.